This TCR beta chain was obtained from a study of blood T cells in healthy people across ages. Overall study: Capture via template switching afforded approximately one barcoded beta molecule per two T cells.

CDR1 and CDR2 (germline): MNHEY, SVGEGT. The CDR3 extends over 15 amino acids. V lost 0 bases, J lost 6 bases, and 4 bases stayed unmatched. As regards this clonotype: Antigen specificity is unknown. This may come from a read error, since a much larger clone is one base off.

Study-level findings and limits: Per million T cells, the diversity of TCR beta decreased roughly linearly as age advanced. Leaving the PBMCs unsorted stopped any conclusive comparison of naive versus antigen-experienced cells.

Through a sample-barcoded 5' primer and a J-beta primer mix, a second PCR was run for about 7 to 12 cycles. TCRdb independently ran MiXCR on the 5' RACE reads; one entry per CDR3 protein. Found here are around 650,000 distinct CDR3 sequences, roughly 32% of them singletons; the top ten hold just over 15%. Sequencing was performed on blood. This TCR derives from an elderly woman in good health. The V gene is TRBV6-2 or TRBV6-3, the J gene TRBJ2-1, with 8 bases aligning to TRBD1. CDR3 nucleotides: TGTGCCAGCAGTTACTCTGGACAGGGAGGCAATGAGCAGTTCTTC. Translation gives CASSYSGQGGNEQFF.